This T cell receptor beta chain appears in the sequencing data of a study of T cells in women clearing cervical HPV infection. Remarks on this clone: Its antigen is unidentified. The CDR3 extends 3 residues past the end of the read, so its final part is completed from the germline J gene.

Clones were read by immunoSEQ multiplex PCR, and TCRdb kept only the in-frame ones, dropping some. The sample includes roughly 29,000 clones. Study-level points and caveats: Associations may precede or follow infection; HPV-specific or memory T cells were not isolated. TRBV6-7 abundance was lower in cases than controls (0.11% versus 0.16%). CIN3+ cases had significantly higher TCR richness than controls; evenness did not differ.

With V trimmed by 0 bases and J by 1 base, 2 bases remained unmatched. Germline CDR1 is SGHRS and CDR2 is YFSETQ. The CDR3 covers 15 residues. The specimen was blood buffy coat. This TCR derives from a woman between 18 and 70 years old with a cervical HPV16 infection that either progressed to CIN3+ or cleared (not recorded which). This rearrangement joins TRBV5-1 to TRBJ1-1; 8 bases agree with TRBD1. This CDR3 is CASSLGDRRNTEAFF. Incomplete CDR3 DNA: TGCGCCAGCAGCTTGGGGGACAGGAGGAACACTGAA.